This TCR beta chain was sequenced for a study of cytomegalovirus exposure and HLA in healthy donors. Study information: The approximately 670 first-cohort repertoires and the roughly 120 validation repertoires shared the same platform, a later analysis reported. Study-wide findings and caveats: There were a few CMV-associated chains whose specificity for CMV antigens was confirmed in vitro. TCR beta chains numbering 164 were designated cytomegalovirus-associated.

CDR3 length: 16 residues. Germline V gene data show CDR1 as MNHEY and CDR2 as SVGAGI. V was clipped by 0 bases and J by 4 bases; unmatched bases: 5. Concerning this clone: Its cognate antigen is unknown.

Produced via immunoSEQ multiplex PCR; TCRdb's table is partial and in-frame only. The profile shows some 100,000 clones, around nine tenths of them singletons. This chain connects TRBV6-5 to TRBJ2-1, with TRBD2 matching 8 bases. What was sequenced was PBMCs. This receptor was taken from a man aged 18 to 29 in good health and CMV-seropositive. The CDR3 region is CASSYSSGGPYNEQFF. The CDR3 coding sequence is TGTGCCAGCAGTTACTCGAGCGGGGGCCCATACAATGAGCAGTTCTTC.